The 13 T cell receptor beta chains listed next were all sequenced from one sample in a study of control samples from healthy donors and cancer patients. The data were produced by immunoSEQ multiplex PCR, yet TCRdb's version contains in-frame clones alone and is incomplete. The sample lists around 140,000 clones, over 85% occurring once. The sample taken for sequencing was PBMCs. The receptors originated from a man in his fifties or sixties with head and neck cancer.

The V call is TRBV10-3, the J call TRBJ1-6; D call uncertain. Germline CDR1 is ENHRY and CDR2 is SYGVKD. The V gene lost 10 bases and the J gene lost 9 bases, with 19 bases spanning the gap. The CDR3 runs 14 residues. The DNA of the CDR3 is TGTGCCAGCGGTCCCCTCCGGGCCATTTCACCCCTCCACTTT. Translation: CASGPLRAISPLHF.

The rearrangement uses TRBV6-6 and TRBJ2-7; TRBD1 is a possible D gene (6 bases). V was trimmed by 6 bases and J by 6 bases, leaving 12 bases between them. CDR3 size: 12 residues. In germline, CDR1 is MNHNY, CDR2 SVGAGI (reference sequence). Here the CDR3 DNA reads TGTGCCAGCAGCCCAACAGGGATCGAGCAGTACTTC. Translation gives CASSPTGIEQYF.

V usage is TRBV6-5 and J usage is TRBJ1-2; D might be TRBD1 (5 bases). CDR3 length: 13 residues. Germline assignment: CDR1 MNHEY and CDR2 SVGAGI. Deletions cut 5 bases from V and 8 bases from J, with 15 bases between. CDR3 in DNA: TGTGCCAGCAGTCCCTCCGGGACCCGCGGCTACACCTTC. Its protein is CASSPSGTRGYTF.

Only a few counts were recorded for this clone. The rearrangement links TRBV5-1 to TRBJ2-1; D not resolved. Between the trimmed V and J ends, which lost 2 bases and 5 bases, there was a span of 11 bases. Per germline, CDR1 SGHRS and CDR2 YFSETQ. The CDR3 totals 14 residues. The DNA of the CDR3 is TGCGCCAGCAGCTTCGGTGCCGCTAACAATGAGCAGTTCTTC. It specifies CASSFGAANNEQFF.

The chain carries TRBV18 and TRBJ2-5, with 14 positions matching TRBD2. Germline V CDR1 and CDR2: KGHSH, LQKENI. The CDR3 is 23 amino acids. V lost 3 bases to trimming and J lost 2 bases; unmatched junction nucleotides: 23. DNA of the CDR3: TGTGCCAGCTCACCGGGACTAGCGGGAGCCCATGCCATGCGATTTGAGACTCAAGAGACCCAGTACTTC. It codes for CASSPGLAGAHAMRFETQETQYF.

This chain joins TRBV19 and TRBJ1-5; D is undetermined. V was trimmed by 6 bases and J by 4 bases, leaving 7 bases between them. CDR3 length equals 12 residues. Germline V gene sequence: CDR1 LNHDA, CDR2 SQIVND (reference sequence). CDR3 sequence (DNA): TGTGCCAGTAGGAATAAAAATCAGCCCCAGCATTTT. Protein sequence: CASRNKNQPQHF.

The chain carries TRBV7-8 and TRBJ2-7; maybe TRBD2 (6 bases). The CDR3 spans 15 residues. Germline lookup yields CDR1 SGHVS and CDR2 FQNEAQ. V gave up 5 bases and J gave up 5 bases, with 19 bases separating them. The CDR3 region has the DNA TGTGCCAGCAGCCCCCCCGGGACTCTATACAACGAGCAGTACTTC. This gives the protein CASSPPGTLYNEQYF.

There are many counts of this clone. The J gene is TRBJ2-1, the V gene TRBV5-1; D may match TRBD1 or TRBD2 (5 bases each). This CDR3 comprises 12 residues. The germline gives CDR1 SGHRS, CDR2 YFSETQ. The V and J ends lost 0 bases and 8 bases respectively, with 6 bases between them. The CDR3 sequence is CASSLGGYEQFF. In nucleotides, the CDR3 is TGCGCCAGCAGCTTGGGGGGGTATGAGCAGTTCTTC. Full variable domain (missing parts from reference TRBV5-1 and TRBJ2-1): KAGVTQTPRYLIKTRGQQVTLSCSPISGHRSVSWYQQTPGQGLQFLFEYFSETQRNKGNFPGRFSGRQFSNSRSEMNVSTLELGDSALYLCASSLGGYEQFFGPGTRLTVL.

This clone was counted ten times or more. The V and J genes are TRBV23-1 and TRBJ2-7; TRBD2 is a possible D gene (6 bases). TRBV23-1 is classed as an ORF, of uncertain function. CDR3 length equals 14 residues. The germline V and J ends were trimmed by 10 bases and 3 bases, with 19 bases remaining between them. The CDR3 spells CATLEGTAIYEQYF. The CDR3 nucleotides are TGCGCCACCCTGGAGGGTACAGCTATCTACGAGCAGTACTTC.

The chain employs TRBV6-5 and TRBJ1-3; D is unresolved. This CDR3 has 15 amino acids. The germline V and J ends were trimmed by 0 bases and 0 bases, with 6 bases remaining between them. Germline values: CDR1 MNHEY, CDR2 SVGAGI. CDR3: CASSYSRTSGNTIYF. For the CDR3, the DNA is TGTGCCAGCAGTTACTCCAGGACCTCTGGAAACACCATATATTTT.

This clone turned up a few times. The chain recombines TRBV28 with TRBJ2-1; unclear D gene. Germline loops: CDR1 MDHEN, CDR2 SYDVKM. This CDR3 has 13 residues. V was cut by 5 bases and J by 8 bases, with 13 bases left in between. Here the CDR3 DNA reads TGTGCCAGCAGTCCCCCCGGAAATGATGAGCAGTTCTTC. It specifies CASSPPGNDEQFF.

V and J are TRBV28 and TRBJ1-2, with a possible D match to TRBD1 (6 bases). Germline-derived CDR1 and CDR2 are MDHEN and SYDVKM. Trimming shortened V by 2 bases and J by 4 bases, and 11 bases separated the two germline ends. CDR3 length: 14 residues. The CDR3 reads CASSLPSGVYGYTF. CDR3 DNA: TGTGCCAGCAGTTTACCCTCAGGGGTCTATGGCTACACCTTC.

CDR3 bases: TGTGCCAGCAGCTTTTTACCGGAGTCACCCCTCCACTTT. It is translated as CASSFLPESPLHF. The chain links TRBV11-2 to TRBJ1-6; D not certain. This CDR3 has 13 residues. With 3 bases removed from V and 10 bases from J, the gap between germline ends came to 10 bases. Per the germline V gene, CDR1 is SGHAT and CDR2 is FQNNGV.